This TCR beta chain derives from a study of shared clonotypes between healthy human individuals. There were only Caucasian adults among the donors, and all lived in Nashville, Tennessee. The sorted-subset replicate PCRs were given 200 ng DNA, which is tens of thousands of T cell genomes. Generated by immunoSEQ multiplex PCR, the TCRdb table keeps only in-frame clones and is missing some. The table shows around 2.1 million clones, with almost 96% occurring only once. Losses at the gene ends were 6 bases for V and 2 bases for J; bases not matched to a gene: 0. CDR1 MNHEY and CDR2 SVGAGI come from the germline V gene. The CDR3 consists of 14 residues. A word on this clone: Antigen specificity is unknown.

The study, taken as a whole, reports: All-four-donor shared clonotypes had higher generation probabilities than non-shared clonotypes did.

Sequenced input: naive CD4+ T cells sorted from blood. Regarding subset: CD45RA+ positively selected. The chain has TRBV6-5 and TRBJ2-1; TRBD1 agrees at 11 bases. This TCR came from a man aged 18 to 30 in good health. CDR3 sequence (DNA): TGTGCCAGCAGGGGACAGGGGGCCTACAATGAGCAGTTCTTC. It is translated as CASRGQGAYNEQFF.